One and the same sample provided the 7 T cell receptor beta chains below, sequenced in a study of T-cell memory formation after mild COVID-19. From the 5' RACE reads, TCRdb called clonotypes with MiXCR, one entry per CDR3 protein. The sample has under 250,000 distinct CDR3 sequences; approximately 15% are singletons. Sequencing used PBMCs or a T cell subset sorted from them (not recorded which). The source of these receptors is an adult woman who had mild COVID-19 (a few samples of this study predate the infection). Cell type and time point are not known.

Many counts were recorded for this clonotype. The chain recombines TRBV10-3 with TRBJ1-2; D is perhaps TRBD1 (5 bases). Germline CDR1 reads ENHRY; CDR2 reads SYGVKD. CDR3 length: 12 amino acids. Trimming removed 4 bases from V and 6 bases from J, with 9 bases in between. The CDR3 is CAISGRDHGYTF. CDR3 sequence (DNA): TGTGCCATCAGTGGCAGGGATCATGGCTACACCTTC.

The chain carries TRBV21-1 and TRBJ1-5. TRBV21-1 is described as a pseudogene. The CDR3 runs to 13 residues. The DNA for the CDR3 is TGTGCCATTGGACGGCGACACAATCAGCCCCAGCATTTT. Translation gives CAIGRRHNQPQHF.

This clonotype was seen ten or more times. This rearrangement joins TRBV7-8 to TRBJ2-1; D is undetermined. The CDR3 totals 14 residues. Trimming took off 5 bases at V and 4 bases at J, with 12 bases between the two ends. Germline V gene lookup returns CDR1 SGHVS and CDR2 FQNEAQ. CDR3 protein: CASSHVRQYNEQFF. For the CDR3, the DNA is TGTGCCAGCAGCCACGTCCGACAATACAATGAGCAGTTCTTC.

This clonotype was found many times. Written as DNA, the CDR3 is TGTGCCAGCAGCGGAGTGTTGGGCCCTAATGAAAAACTGTTTTTT. It encodes CASSGVLGPNEKLFF. The gene calls are TRBV7-9 and TRBJ1-4, with unresolved D. This CDR3 has 15 residues. Germline loops: CDR1 SEHNR, CDR2 FQNEAQ (reference sequence). The V end was cut by 5 bases, the J end by 3 bases, with 13 bases between.

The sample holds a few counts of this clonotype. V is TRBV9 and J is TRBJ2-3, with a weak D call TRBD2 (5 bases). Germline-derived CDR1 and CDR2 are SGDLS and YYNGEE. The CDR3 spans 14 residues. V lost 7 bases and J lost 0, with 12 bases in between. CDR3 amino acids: CASPLPGSTDTQYF. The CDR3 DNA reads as TGTGCCAGCCCCCTCCCGGGGAGCACAGATACGCAGTATTTT.

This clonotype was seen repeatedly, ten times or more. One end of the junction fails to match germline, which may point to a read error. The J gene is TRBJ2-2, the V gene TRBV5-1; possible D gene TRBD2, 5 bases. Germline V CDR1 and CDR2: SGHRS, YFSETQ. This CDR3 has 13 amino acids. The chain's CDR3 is CASSLMPPGELSF. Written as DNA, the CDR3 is TGCGCCAGCAGCTTGATGCCTCCCGGGGAGCTGTCTTTT.

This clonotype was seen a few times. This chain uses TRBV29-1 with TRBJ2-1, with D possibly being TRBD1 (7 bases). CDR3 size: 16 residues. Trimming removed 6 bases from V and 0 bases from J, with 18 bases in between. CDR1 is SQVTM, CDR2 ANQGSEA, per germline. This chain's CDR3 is CSVPLGGQSSYNEQFF. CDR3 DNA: TGCAGCGTGCCACTGGGGGGACAGAGCTCCTACAATGAGCAGTTCTTC.